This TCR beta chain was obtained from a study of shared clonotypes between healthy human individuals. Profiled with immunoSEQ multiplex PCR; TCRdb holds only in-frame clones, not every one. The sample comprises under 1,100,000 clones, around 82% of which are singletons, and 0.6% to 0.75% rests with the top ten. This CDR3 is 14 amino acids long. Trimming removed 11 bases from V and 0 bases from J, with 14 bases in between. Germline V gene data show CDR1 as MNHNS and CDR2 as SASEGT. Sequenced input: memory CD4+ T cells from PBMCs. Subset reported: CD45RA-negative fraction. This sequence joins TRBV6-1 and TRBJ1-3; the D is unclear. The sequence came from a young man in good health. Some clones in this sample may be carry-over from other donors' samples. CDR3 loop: CAAGTRFSGNTIYF. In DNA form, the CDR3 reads TGTGCCGCCGGTACACGGTTCTCTGGAAACACCATATATTTT.